In its sample, the clone carrying this TCR beta chain was seen a few times. What it binds is not known. TCRdb keeps only in-frame clones here, not all; method: immunoSEQ multiplex PCR. Of about 240,000 clones in the sample, roughly 84% are singletons; the top ten hold about 0.68%. This sample stems from a study of Tregs in tolerant kidney transplant recipients. Study results and limitations: Biological reproducibility was not directly addressed, but technical replication error appeared minimal.

Germline CDR1 SGDLS, CDR2 YYNGEE. The CDR3 has 15 residues. Between the trimmed V and J ends, which lost 3 bases and 3 bases, there was a span of 13 bases. V gene TRBV9 combines with J gene TRBJ1-5; a weak D match, TRBD1 (6 bases). Sample: CD4+ T cells from blood. The receptor was derived from a human donor in good health. This CDR3 is CASSAQGGDNQPQHF. DNA for the CDR3: TGTGCCAGCAGCGCACAGGGTGGAGACAATCAGCCCCAGCATTTT. The full variable domain, with the rest looked up from reference TRBV9 and TRBJ1-5, is DSGVTQTPKHLITATGQRVTLRCSPRSGDLSVYWYQQSLDQGLQFLIQYYNGEERAKGNILERFSAQQFPDLHSELNLSSLELGDSALYFCASSAQGGDNQPQHFGDGTRLSIL.